This entry concerns a single T cell receptor beta chain. The antigen is undetermined. The same CDR3 is also encoded by other DNA sequences in this sample. Losses at the gene ends were 3 bases for V and 5 bases for J; bases not matched to a gene: 3. This CDR3 spans 14 amino acids. In germline, CDR1 is SQVTM, CDR2 ANQGSEA. Via the markers CD45RO/CCR7/CD25/CD127/CD95/CD27, stem cell-like memory, regulatory, central memory and naive CD4+ cells were sorted. The data were taken from a study of beta chain features in type 1 diabetes. Study outcomes and limitations: Shortening of TCRB CDR3s, moderate but significant, appeared in all four CD4+ subsets of Type 1 diabetes patients. cDNA sequencing could over-represent cells with high TCR expression. Shorter templates might be favored by PCR, equally in patients and controls.

Expressed TCRB transcripts were sequenced, since all the RNA that had been isolated was reverse transcribed. Sequencing was performed with immunoSEQ multiplex PCR; in TCRdb, only in-frame clones are kept and a portion is missing. This table has 250,000 to 300,000 clones, roughly 25% appearing once. The sample consisted of naive CD4+ T cells from blood. This clonotype was obtained from a woman aged 25 to 45 with type 1 diabetes. The gene calls are TRBV29-1 and TRBJ2-7; TRBD2 aligns across 14 bases. CDR3 nucleotide sequence: TGCAGCGTTGAGGGACTAGCGGGAGTCGACGAGCAGTACTTC. The encoded protein is CSVEGLAGVDEQYF.